This T cell receptor (beta chain) was captured in a study of response to subunit inactivated influenza vaccine (dated by TCRdb to between 2017 and 2018). General notes on the study: The study used deep quantitative T cell receptor repertoire profiling to track responses to a trivalent subunit inactivated influenza vaccine. Beyond this particular receptor, the publication reports: The authors proposed that each seasonal influenza vaccination may bring in only a limited number of new T cells.

After removal of 2 bases from V and 7 bases from J, the junction retains 10 bases not matched to a gene. Per the germline V gene (reference sequence), DFQATT is the CDR1 and SNEGSKA is the CDR2. From its cysteine to its phenylalanine, the CDR3 spans 16 amino acids. Only CDR3 DNA is held: 48 bases, read in frame from base 1. Library construction relied on RT-PCR. The listed sequencing device is Illumina HiSeq 2500. TCRdb reran the public reads through fastp at Q25 and MiXCR, keeping productive beta chains. Each entry is one CDR3 protein sequence, shown with its most common DNA and genes. For this sample there are some 850,000 distinct CDR3 sequences; less than 20% appear just once. The ten largest clones add up to roughly 11% of the sample. This clonotype was seen a few times. Which antigen it targets is not known. No per-base quality is available; no much larger clone lies one base away.

This material consisted of PBMCs from blood, taken about 5 days after vaccination. The rearrangement combines TRBV20-1 with TRBJ2-2; TRBD2 aligns with 10 central bases. This sequence originates from a man between 45 and 60 years old who received an inactivated influenza vaccine. Donor details come from another sample of the same person, matched by shared clones. The CDR3 in this case is CSARRGEREGIGELFF. The sequenced DNA: TGCAGTGCTAGACGCGGGGAGCGGGAGGGGATCGGGGAGCTGTTTTTT.